The T cell receptor beta chain under discussion was sequenced for a study of CD8+CD57+ T cells in acquired aplastic anemia. Researchers used genomic DNA as the template to profile TCR beta VDJ and CDR3. TCRdb re-called the reads with MiXCR, one entry per CDR3 protein. The table records 200,000 to 300,000 distinct CDR3 sequences, approximately 45% of them present only once. V lost 4 bases to trimming and J lost 4 bases; unmatched junction nucleotides: 4. Per the germline V gene, CDR1 is SEHNR and CDR2 is FQNEAQ (reference sequence). CDR3 length: 15 amino acids. The patients chosen for sequencing had shown expansion of CD8+CD57+ cells (detected by flow cytometry).

The genes are TRBV7-9 and TRBJ1-2; 12 positions match TRBD1. The receptor's source is a human donor with aplastic anemia. The sample comprised sorted CD4+, CD8+, or CD8+CD57+ T cells (not recorded which) from PBMCs. CDR3 protein: CASSSGTGGLYGYTF. CDR3 nucleotides: TGTGCCAGCAGCTCAGGGACAGGGGGCCTCTATGGCTACACCTTC.